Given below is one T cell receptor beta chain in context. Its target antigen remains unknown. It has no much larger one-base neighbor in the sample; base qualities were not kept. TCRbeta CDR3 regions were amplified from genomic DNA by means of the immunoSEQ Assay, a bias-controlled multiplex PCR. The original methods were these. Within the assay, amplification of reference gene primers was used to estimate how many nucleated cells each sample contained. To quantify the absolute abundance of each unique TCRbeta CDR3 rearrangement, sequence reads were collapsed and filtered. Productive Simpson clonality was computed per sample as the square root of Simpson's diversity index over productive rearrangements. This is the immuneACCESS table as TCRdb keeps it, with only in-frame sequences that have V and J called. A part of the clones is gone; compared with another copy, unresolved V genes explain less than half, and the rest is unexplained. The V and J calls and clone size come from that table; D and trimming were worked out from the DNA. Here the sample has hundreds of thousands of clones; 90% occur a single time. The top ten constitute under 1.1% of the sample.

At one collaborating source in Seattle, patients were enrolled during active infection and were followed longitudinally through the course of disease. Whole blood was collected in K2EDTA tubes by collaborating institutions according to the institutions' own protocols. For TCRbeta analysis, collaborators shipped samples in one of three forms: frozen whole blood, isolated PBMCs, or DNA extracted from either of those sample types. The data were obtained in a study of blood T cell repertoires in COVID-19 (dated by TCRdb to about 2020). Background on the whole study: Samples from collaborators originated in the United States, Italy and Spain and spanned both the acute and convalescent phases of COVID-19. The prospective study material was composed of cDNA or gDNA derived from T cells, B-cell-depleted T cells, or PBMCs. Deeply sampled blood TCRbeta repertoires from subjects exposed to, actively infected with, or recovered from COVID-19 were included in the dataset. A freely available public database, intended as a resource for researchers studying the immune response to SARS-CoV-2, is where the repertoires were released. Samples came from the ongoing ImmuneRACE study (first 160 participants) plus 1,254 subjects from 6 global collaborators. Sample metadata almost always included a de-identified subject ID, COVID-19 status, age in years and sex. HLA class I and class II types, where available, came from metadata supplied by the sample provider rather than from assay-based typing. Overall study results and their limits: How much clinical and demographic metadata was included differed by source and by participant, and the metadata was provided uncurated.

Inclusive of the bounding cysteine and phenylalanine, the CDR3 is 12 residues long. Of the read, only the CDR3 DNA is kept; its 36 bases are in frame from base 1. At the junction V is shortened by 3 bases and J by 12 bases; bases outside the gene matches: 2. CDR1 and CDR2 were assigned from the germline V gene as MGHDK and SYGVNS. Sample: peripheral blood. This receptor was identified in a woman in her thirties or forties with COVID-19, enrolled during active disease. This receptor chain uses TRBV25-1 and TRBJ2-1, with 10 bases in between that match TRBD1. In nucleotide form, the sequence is TGTGCCAGCAGTGATTGGGACAGGGGGCAGTTCTTC. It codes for CASSDWDRGQFF.